This T cell receptor beta chain came from a study of control samples from healthy donors and cancer patients. Per germline, CDR1 SQVTM and CDR2 ANQGSEA. V lost 4 bases, J lost 0 bases, and 10 bases lay in between. CDR3 length: 14 amino acids. Data came from immunoSEQ multiplex PCR; TCRdb stores just in-frame clones and leaves some out. The profile shows 230,000 or so clones, around 94% of them singletons. This chain joins TRBV29-1 and TRBJ2-1; D not resolved. The sample comprised blood. The clonotype was recovered from a man in his fifties in good health. CDR3 in amino acids: CSVGAPSSYNEQFF. Here the CDR3 DNA reads TGCAGCGTTGGCGCCCCGAGCTCCTACAATGAGCAGTTCTTC.